This T cell receptor beta chain was captured by sequencing in a study of shared clonotypes between healthy human individuals. Germline loops: CDR1 SGHAT, CDR2 FQNNGV. The CDR3 covers 18 residues. After removal of 1 base from V and 3 bases from J, the junction contained 12 bases not matched to a gene. Profiled with immunoSEQ multiplex PCR; TCRdb holds only in-frame clones, not every one. The sample holds about 2.2 million clones, 93% seen once. Naive CD8 cells, CD45RO-negative and positively selected for CCR7, excluded terminally differentiated effector memory CD45RA+ cells. The genes are TRBV11-2 and TRBJ2-5, with TRBD2 matching over 9 bases. The origin of this receptor is a man aged 18 to 29 in good health. Some clones in this sample may be carry-over from other donors' samples. Sequences were obtained from naive CD8+ T cells from PBMCs. CDR3 residues: CASSLGTLVVAGEETQYF. Here the CDR3 DNA reads TGTGCCAGCAGCTTAGGGACCCTGGTGGTAGCGGGAGAAGAGACCCAGTACTTC.